The clone carrying this TCR beta chain was seen repeatedly, ten times or more. The antigen is undetermined. Both 60 Vbeta primers and 13 Jbeta primers went into the PCR. The method was immunoSEQ multiplex PCR; TCRdb's version includes in-frame clones alone and lacks a portion of them. Of nearly 110,000 clones listed, roughly 80% are singletons. The CDR3 totals 15 residues. Trimming took off 6 bases at V and 3 bases at J, with 15 bases between the two ends. Per germline, CDR1 LGHNA and CDR2 YSLEER. The data belong to a study of cytomegalovirus exposure and HLA in healthy donors. Findings and limits, study-wide: Follow-up analysis found HLA locus-dependent TCR association rates, highest for DRB1 and lowest for HLA-C. V- and J-gene trimming in TCR beta was tied to a missense DCLRE1C variant by an analysis performed later.

The clonotype comes from a man in his fifties or sixties in good health and CMV-seronegative. The V gene is TRBV4-3, the J gene TRBJ1-5; D remains ambiguous. Sample: PBMCs. In nucleotides, the CDR3 is TGCGCCAGCAGACCTGGACTGGGGAACAATCAGCCCCAGCATTTT. It codes for CASRPGLGNNQPQHF.